This TCR beta chain was captured in a study of OX40 agonist ivuxolimab in advanced cancers. Points from the study as a whole: Patients with a partial response at 0.1-3.0 mg/kg had among the lowest clonal expansion.

Method: immunoSEQ multiplex PCR; TCRdb's copy keeps in-frame clones and lacks some. This table holds 60,000 to 85,000 clones, around 94% found once. Germline lookup yields CDR1 KGHSH and CDR2 LQKENI. CDR3 length equals 14 residues. V gave up 2 bases and J gave up 2 bases, with 6 bases separating them. Worth noting for this clone: What it binds is unknown.

The V gene is TRBV18, the J gene TRBJ2-2; no reliable D call. Sequencing used CD4+ or CD8+ T cells sorted from blood, obtained in a trial of the OX40 agonist ivuxolimab. This TCR was sampled from an adult with an advanced solid tumor such as melanoma, head and neck, liver or kidney cancer. CDR3 nucleotides: TGTGCCAGCTCACCAGGCAGTAACACCGGGGAGCTGTTTTTT. Amino acids: CASSPGSNTGELFF.